This T cell receptor (beta chain) was captured by sequencing in a study of cytomegalovirus exposure and HLA in healthy donors. Study results and limitations: In vitro, a few CMV-associated chains proved specific for CMV antigens. A later analysis showed HLA-associated TCR beta chains outstripping equally common others in clonal expansion. HLA alleles were associated with around 17,000 TCR beta sequences in a later analysis at 0.05 false discovery rate. Researchers reported in a later analysis that common viral pathogens appeared linked to several top clusters.

The CDR3 runs 17 residues. Germline-derived CDR1 and CDR2 are SGHDN and FVKESK. The germline V and J ends were trimmed by 0 bases and 2 bases, with 13 bases remaining between them. Primers for the PCR totalled 60 Vbeta and 13 Jbeta. TCRdb's table, derived via immunoSEQ multiplex PCR, lists solely in-frame clones and lacks some. The sample records about 190,000 clones, approximately 88% being singletons. In the case of this clone: As yet, its antigen is unknown.

The receptor comes from a woman aged 50 to 60 in good health and CMV-seropositive. This chain uses TRBV14 with TRBJ2-2, with D possibly being TRBD2 (5 bases). The sequencing sample was made of PBMCs. The CDR3 DNA is TGTGCCAGCAGCCAAGATGTGGGTAGCGTTAACACCGGGGAGCTGTTTTTT. Its translation is CASSQDVGSVNTGELFF. The variable domain in full, completed from reference TRBV14 and TRBJ2-2, reads EAGVTQFPSHSVIEKGQTVTLRCDPISGHDNLYWYRRVMGKEIKFLLHFVKESKQDESGMPNNRFLAERTGGTYSTLKVQPAELEDSGVYFCASSQDVGSVNTGELFFGEGSRLTVL.